The entry that follows covers one T cell receptor beta chain sequence. The antigen is not known. Autoimmune disease history or systemic immunosuppression meant exclusion. The length of the CDR3 is 16 residues. Losses at the gene ends were 5 bases for V and 6 bases for J; bases not matched to a gene: 13. CDR1 MDHEN and CDR2 SYDVKM come from the germline V gene. The entry originates in a study of OX40 agonist ivuxolimab in advanced cancers. Study-wide context: Ivuxolimab, which is an agonistic anti-OX40 (CD134) antibody, was administered to the patients. Participants, approximately 81% male, averaged roughly 60 years of age, ranging from about 23 to 80. Study-level findings and limits: At doses 0.1 to 3.0 mg/kg, CD4+ and CD8+ clones expanded.

Sequenced by immunoSEQ multiplex PCR; TCRdb stores in-frame clones only, minus some. This repertoire shows about 77,000 clones, 65% to 90% found once; its top ten account for roughly 0.7%. The chain is built from TRBV28 and TRBJ2-4, with 7 bases lining up with TRBD1. The sequence was obtained from an adult with an advanced solid tumor such as melanoma, head and neck, liver or kidney cancer. This sample comprised CD4+ or CD8+ T cells sorted from blood, obtained in a trial of the OX40 agonist ivuxolimab. Written as DNA, the CDR3 is TGTGCCAGCAGTCCGTATACAGGGGACACGGGAAACATTCAGTACTTC. Amino acid sequence: CASSPYTGDTGNIQYF.